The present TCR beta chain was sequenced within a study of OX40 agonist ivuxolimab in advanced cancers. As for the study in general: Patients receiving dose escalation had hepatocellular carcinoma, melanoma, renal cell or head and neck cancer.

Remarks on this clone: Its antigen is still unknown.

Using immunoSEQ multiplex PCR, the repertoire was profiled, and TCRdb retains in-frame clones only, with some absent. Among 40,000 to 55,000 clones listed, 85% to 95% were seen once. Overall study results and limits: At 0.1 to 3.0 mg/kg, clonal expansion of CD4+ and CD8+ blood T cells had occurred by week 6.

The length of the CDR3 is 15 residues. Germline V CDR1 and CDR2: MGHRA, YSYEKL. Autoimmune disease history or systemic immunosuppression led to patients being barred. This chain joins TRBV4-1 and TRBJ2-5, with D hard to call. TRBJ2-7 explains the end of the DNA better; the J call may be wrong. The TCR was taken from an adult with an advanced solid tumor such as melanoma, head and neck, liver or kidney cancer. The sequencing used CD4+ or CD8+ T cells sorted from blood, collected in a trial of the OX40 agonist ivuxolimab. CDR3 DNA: TGCGCCAGCAGCCTCCGGGCGGTGGGGTCCTACGAGCAGTACTTC. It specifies CASSLRAVGSYEQYF.